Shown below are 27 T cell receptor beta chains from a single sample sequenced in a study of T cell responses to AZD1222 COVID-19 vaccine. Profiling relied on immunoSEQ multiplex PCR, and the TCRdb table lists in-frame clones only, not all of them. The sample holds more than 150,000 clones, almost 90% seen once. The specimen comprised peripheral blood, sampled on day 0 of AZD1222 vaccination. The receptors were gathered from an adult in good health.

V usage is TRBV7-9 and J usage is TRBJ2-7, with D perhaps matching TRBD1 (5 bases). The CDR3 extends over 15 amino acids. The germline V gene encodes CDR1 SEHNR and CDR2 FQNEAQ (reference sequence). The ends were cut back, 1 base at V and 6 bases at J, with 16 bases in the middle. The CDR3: CASSLERWTRVEQYF. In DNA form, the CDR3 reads TGTGCCAGCAGCTTAGAGAGATGGACAAGGGTCGAGCAGTACTTC.

CDR3 loop: CASTGPGLAANEQFF. In nucleotides, the CDR3 is TGTGCCAGTACAGGTCCGGGACTAGCCGCAAATGAGCAGTTCTTC. The gene calls are TRBV19 and TRBJ2-1; TRBD2 matches 9 bases. The CDR3 is 15 amino acids. Germline V CDR1 and CDR2: LNHDA, SQIVND (reference sequence). J gave up 7 bases and V 7 bases, and 11 bases lay outside the gene matches.

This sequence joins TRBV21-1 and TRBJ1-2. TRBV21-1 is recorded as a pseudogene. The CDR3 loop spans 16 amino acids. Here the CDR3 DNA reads TGTGCCAGCAGCTCCAGAGACCCAGTTGCATCGGTCGGCTACACCTTC. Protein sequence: CASSSRDPVASVGYTF.

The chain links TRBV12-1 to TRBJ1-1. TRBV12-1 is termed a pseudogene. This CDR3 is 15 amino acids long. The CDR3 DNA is TGTGCCAGCAGCTTTCGACGGCTTTGGGTAACTGAAGCTTTCTTT. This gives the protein CASSFRRLWVTEAFF.

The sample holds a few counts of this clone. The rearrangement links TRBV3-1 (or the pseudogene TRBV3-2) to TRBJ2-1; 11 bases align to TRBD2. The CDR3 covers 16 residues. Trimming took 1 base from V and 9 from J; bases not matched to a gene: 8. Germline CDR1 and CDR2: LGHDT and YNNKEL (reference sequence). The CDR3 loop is CASSQGTGLAGGEQFF. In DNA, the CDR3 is TGTGCCAGCAGCCAAGGGACGGGTCTAGCGGGAGGTGAGCAGTTCTTC.

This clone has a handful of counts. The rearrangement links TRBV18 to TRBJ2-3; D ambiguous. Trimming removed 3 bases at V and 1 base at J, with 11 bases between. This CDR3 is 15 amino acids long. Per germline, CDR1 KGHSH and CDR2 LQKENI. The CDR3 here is CASSPRTARTDTQYF. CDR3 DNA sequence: TGTGCCAGCTCACCTCGGACGGCTCGCACAGATACGCAGTATTTT.

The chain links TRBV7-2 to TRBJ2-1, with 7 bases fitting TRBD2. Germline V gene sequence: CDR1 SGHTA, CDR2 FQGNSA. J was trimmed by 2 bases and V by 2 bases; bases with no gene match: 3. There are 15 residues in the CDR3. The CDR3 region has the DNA TGTGCCAGCAGCTTACTAGCGGTAACCTACAATGAGCAGTTCTTC. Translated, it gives CASSLLAVTYNEQFF.

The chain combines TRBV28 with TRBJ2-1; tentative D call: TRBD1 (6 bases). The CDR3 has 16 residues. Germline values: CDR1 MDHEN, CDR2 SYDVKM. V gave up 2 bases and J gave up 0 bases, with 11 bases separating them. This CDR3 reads CASSLHRGSSYNEQFF. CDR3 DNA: TGTGCCAGCAGTTTACATAGGGGGAGCTCCTACAATGAGCAGTTCTTC.

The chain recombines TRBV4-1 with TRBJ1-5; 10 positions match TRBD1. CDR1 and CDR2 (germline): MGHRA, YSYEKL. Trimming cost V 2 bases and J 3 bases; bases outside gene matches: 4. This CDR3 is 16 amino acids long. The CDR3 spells CASSQPTGGVNQPQHF. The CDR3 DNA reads TGCGCCAGCAGCCAACCGACAGGGGGCGTCAATCAGCCCCAGCATTTT.

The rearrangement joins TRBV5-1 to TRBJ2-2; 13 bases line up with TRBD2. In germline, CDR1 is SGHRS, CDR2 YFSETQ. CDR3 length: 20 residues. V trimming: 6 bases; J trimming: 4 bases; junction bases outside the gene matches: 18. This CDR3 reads CASINIGLAGERRTTGELFF. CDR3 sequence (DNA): TGCGCCAGCATAAATATTGGACTAGCGGGAGAACGGAGAACCACCGGGGAGCTGTTTTTT.

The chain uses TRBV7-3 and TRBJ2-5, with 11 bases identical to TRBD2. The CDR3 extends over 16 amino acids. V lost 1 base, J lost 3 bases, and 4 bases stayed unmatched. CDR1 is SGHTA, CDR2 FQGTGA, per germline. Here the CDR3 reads CASSLRGTSGEETQYF. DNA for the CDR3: TGTGCCAGCAGCTTAAGGGGGACTAGCGGTGAAGAGACCCAGTACTTC. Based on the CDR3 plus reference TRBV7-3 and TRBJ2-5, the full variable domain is GAGVSQTPSNKVTEKGKYVELRCDPISGHTALYWYRQSLGQGPEFLIYFQGTGAADDSGLPNDRFFAVRPEGSVSTLKIQRTERGDSAVYLCASSLRGTSGEETQYFGPGTRLLVL.

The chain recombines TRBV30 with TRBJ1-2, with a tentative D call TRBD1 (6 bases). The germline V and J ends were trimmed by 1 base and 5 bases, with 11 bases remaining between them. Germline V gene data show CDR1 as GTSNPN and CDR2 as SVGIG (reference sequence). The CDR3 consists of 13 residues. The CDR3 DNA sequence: TGTGCCTGGAGTGGACAGGACCCGTATGGCTACACCTTC. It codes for CAWSGQDPYGYTF. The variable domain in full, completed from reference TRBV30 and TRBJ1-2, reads SQTIHQWPATLVQPVGSPLSLECTVEGTSNPNLYWYRQAAGRGLQLLFYSVGIGQISSEVPQNLSASRPQDRQFILSSKKLLLSDSGFYLCAWSGQDPYGYTFGSGTRLTVV.

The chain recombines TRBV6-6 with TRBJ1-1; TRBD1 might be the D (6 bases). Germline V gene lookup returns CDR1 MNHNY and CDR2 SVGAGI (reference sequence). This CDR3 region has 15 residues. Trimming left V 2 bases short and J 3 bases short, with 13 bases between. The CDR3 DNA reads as TGTGCCAGCAGTTACGGAACAGGGAAGTACACTGAAGCTTTCTTT. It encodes CASSYGTGKYTEAFF.

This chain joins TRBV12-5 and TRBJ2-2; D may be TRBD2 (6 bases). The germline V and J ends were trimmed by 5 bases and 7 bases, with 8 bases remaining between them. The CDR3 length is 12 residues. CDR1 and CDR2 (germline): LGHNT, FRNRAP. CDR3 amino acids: CASGPGVGELFF. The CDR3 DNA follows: TGTGCTAGTGGTCCGGGGGTCGGGGAGCTGTTTTTT.

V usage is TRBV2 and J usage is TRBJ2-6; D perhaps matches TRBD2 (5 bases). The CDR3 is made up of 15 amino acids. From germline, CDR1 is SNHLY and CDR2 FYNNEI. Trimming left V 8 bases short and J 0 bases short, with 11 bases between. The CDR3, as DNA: TGTGCCAGCCGTGCGGACTTCTCTGGGGCCAACGTCCTGACTTTC. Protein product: CASRADFSGANVLTF.

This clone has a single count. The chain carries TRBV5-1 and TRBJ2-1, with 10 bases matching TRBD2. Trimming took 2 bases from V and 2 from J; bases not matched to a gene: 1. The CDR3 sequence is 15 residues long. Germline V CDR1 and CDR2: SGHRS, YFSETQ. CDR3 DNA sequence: TGCGCCAGCAGCTTAAGCGGGGGGGCCTACAATGAGCAGTTCTTC. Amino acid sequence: CASSLSGGAYNEQFF.

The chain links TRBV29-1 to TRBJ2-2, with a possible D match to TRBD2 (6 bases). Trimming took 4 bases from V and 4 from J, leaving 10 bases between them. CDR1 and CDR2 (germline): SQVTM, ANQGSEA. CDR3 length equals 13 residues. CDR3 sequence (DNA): TGCAGCGTTGCGGGAGTCAGCACCGGGGAGCTGTTTTTT. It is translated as CSVAGVSTGELFF.

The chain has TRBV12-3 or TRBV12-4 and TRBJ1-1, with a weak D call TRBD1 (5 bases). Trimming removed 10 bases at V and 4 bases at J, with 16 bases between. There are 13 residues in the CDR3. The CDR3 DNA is TGTGCCATTGGGACCTTGTCAACCACTGAAGCTTTCTTT. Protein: CAIGTLSTTEAFF.

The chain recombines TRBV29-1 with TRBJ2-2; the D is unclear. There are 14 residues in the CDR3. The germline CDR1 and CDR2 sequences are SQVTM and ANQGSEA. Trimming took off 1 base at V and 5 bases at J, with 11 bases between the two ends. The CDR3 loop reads CSVEVRTMTGELFF. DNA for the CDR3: TGCAGCGTTGAAGTCCGGACGATGACCGGGGAGCTGTTTTTT.

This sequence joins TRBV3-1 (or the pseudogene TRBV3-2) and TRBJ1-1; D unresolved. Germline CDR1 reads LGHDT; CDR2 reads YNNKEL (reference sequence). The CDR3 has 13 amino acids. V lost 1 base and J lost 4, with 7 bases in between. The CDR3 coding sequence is TGTGCCAGCAGCCAAGGCCAGGCCACTGAAGCTTTCTTT. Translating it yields CASSQGQATEAFF.

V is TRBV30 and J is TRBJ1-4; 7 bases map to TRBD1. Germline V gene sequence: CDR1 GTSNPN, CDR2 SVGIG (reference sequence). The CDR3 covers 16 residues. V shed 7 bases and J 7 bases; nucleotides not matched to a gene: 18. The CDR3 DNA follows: TGTGCCTCCTCCCAGGCAGGGGGTAGGCGTGGTGAAAAACTGTTTTTT. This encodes CASSQAGGRRGEKLFF. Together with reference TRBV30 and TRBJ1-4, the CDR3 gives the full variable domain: SQTIHQWPATLVQPVGSPLSLECTVEGTSNPNLYWYRQAAGRGLQLLFYSVGIGQISSEVPQNLSASRPQDRQFILSSKKLLLSDSGFYLCASSQAGGRRGEKLFFGSGTQLSVL.

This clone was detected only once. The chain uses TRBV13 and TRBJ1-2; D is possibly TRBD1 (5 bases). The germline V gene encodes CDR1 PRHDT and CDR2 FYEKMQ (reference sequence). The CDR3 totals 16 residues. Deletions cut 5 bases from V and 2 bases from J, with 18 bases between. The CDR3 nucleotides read TGTGCCAGCAGCCACGAGTGGGGCTATGAAAACTATGGCTACACCTTC. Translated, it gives CASSHEWGYENYGYTF.

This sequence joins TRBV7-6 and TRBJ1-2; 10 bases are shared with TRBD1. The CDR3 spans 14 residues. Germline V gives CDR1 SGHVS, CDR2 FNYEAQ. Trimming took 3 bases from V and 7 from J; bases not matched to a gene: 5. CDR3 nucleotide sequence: TGTGCCAGCAGCTTCGGTGGGACAGGGGCTGGCTACACCTTC. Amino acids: CASSFGGTGAGYTF. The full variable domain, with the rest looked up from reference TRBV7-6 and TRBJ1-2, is GAGVSQSPRYKVTKRGQDVALRCDPISGHVSLYWYRQALGQGPEFLTYFNYEAQQDKSGLPNDRFSAERPEGSISTLTIQRTEQRDSAMYRCASSFGGTGAGYTFGSGTRLTVV.

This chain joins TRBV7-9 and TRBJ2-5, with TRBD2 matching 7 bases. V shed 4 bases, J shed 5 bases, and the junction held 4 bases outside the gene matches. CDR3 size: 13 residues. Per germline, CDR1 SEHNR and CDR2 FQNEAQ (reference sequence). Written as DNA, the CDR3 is TGTGCCAGCAGCTCCGGCGGGAGCGAGACCCAGTACTTC. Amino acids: CASSSGGSETQYF.

CDR3 coding DNA: TGTGCCAGCAGTTGGCAGGGGAGGGAGACCCAGTACTTC. Protein product: CASSWQGRETQYF. The chain links TRBV27 to TRBJ2-5; perhaps D is TRBD1 or TRBD2 (6 bases each). The germline V gene encodes CDR1 MNHEY and CDR2 SMNVEV (reference sequence). CDR3 length: 13 residues. V was shortened by 4 bases and J by 5 bases, with 11 bases between the two germline ends.

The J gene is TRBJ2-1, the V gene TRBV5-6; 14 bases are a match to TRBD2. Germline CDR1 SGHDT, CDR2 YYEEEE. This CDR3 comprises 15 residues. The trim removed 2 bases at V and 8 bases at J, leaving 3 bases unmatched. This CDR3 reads CASSFGTSGSYEQFF. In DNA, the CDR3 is TGTGCCAGCAGCTTCGGGACTAGCGGGAGCTATGAGCAGTTCTTC. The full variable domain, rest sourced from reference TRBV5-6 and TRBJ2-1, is DAGVTQSPTHLIKTRGQQVTLRCSPKSGHDTVSWYQQALGQGPQFIFQYYEEEERQRGNFPDRFSGHQFPNYSSELNVNALLLGDSALYLCASSFGTSGSYEQFFGPGTRLTVL.

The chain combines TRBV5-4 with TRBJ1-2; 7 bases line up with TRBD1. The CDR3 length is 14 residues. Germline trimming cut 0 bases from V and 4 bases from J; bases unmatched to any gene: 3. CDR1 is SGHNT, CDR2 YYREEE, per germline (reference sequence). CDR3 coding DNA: TGTGCCAGCAGCTTGGTGGGACAGATCTATGGCTACACCTTC. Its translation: CASSLVGQIYGYTF.